The sequence of this TCR beta chain was determined in a study of cytomegalovirus exposure and HLA in healthy donors. The ends lost 1 base at V and 6 bases at J; junction bases unmatched: 5. CDR1 LGHNA and CDR2 YNFKEQ come from the germline V gene. This CDR3 is 14 amino acids long. 13 Jbeta primers and 60 Vbeta primers were used for the PCR. Here immunoSEQ multiplex PCR was the method, and the copy in TCRdb shows in-frame clones only, minus some. The table lists fewer than 250,000 clones, about 75% of them singletons. The V call is TRBV4-2, the J call TRBJ2-7; 8 bases agree with TRBD1. The origin of this receptor is a male donor in good health and CMV-seronegative. The material sequenced was PBMCs. The CDR3 region has the DNA TGTGCCAGCAGCCAAGCCAGGGGGCCGGCCGAGCAGTACTTC. This codes for CASSQARGPAEQYF.